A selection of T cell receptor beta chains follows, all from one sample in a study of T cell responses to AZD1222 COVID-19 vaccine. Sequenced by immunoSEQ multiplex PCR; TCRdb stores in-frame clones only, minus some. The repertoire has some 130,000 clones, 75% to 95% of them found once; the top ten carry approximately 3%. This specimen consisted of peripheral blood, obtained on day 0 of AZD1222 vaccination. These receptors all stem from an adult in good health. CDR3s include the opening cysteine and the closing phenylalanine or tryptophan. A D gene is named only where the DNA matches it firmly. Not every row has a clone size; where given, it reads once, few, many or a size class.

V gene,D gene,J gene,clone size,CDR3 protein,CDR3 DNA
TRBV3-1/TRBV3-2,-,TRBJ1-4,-,CASSPPYSTNEKLFF,TGTGCCAGCAGCCCCCCCTATTCAACTAATGAAAAACTGTTTTTT
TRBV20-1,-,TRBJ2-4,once,CSASGKDKYF,TGCAGTGCTAGCGGGAAAGATAAGTACTTC
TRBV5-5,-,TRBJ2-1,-,CASSPWGASSYNEQFF,TGTGCCAGCAGCCCCTGGGGGGCGAGCTCCTACAATGAGCAGTTCTTC
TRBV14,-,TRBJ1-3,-,CASSPSGSGNTIYF,TGTGCCAGCAGCCCGTCCGGGTCTGGAAACACCATATATTTT
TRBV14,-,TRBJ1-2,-,CASSQVAGKYGYTF,TGTGCCAGCAGCCAAGTGGCAGGGAAGTATGGCTACACCTTC
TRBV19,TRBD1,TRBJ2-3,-,CASSRQGTDTQYF,TGTGCCAGCAGCCGACAGGGAACAGATACGCAGTATTTT
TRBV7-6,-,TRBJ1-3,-,CASSLGPYSGQFRESGNTIYF,TGTGCCAGCAGCTTAGGACCCTACAGCGGGCAATTTCGAGAGTCTGGAAACACCATATATTTT
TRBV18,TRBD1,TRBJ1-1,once,CASSPGTGGFEAFF,TGTGCCAGCTCACCGGGGACAGGGGGATTTGAAGCTTTCTTT
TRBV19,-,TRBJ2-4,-,CASSDLGAAKNIQYF,TGTGCCAGTAGCGACCTGGGGGCAGCCAAAAACATTCAGTACTTC
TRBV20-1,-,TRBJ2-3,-,CSARRTDTQYF,TGCAGTGCTAGACGCACAGATACGCAGTATTTT
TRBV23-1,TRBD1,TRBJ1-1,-,CASSQIDTGGRWNTEAFF,TGCGCCAGCAGTCAAATCGATACAGGGGGGAGGTGGAACACTGAAGCTTTCTTT
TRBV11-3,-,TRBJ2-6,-,CASSSQRGSFPSSGANVLTF,TGTGCCAGCAGCTCCCAAAGGGGCAGTTTCCCCAGCTCTGGGGCCAACGTCCTGACTTTC
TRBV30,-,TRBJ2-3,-,CAWNRPGFDTQYF,TGTGCCTGGAATCGCCCTGGATTTGATACGCAGTATTTT
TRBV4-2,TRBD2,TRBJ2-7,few,CASSQLTPGRTASSYEQYF,TGTGCCAGCAGCCAACTCACCCCCGGGAGGACTGCAAGCTCCTACGAGCAGTACTTC
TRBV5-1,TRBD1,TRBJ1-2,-,CASRGDSPYGYTF,TGCGCCAGCAGGGGGGACAGTCCCTATGGCTACACCTTC
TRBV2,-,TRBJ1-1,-,CASSERGAGTEAFF,TGTGCCAGCAGTGAGAGGGGCGCCGGCACTGAAGCTTTCTTT
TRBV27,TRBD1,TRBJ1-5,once,CASKTGGAQPQHF,TGTGCCAGCAAAACAGGGGGCGCCCAGCCCCAGCATTTT
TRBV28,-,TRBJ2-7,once,CASWDRRYEQYF,TGTGCCAGCTGGGACCGACGCTACGAGCAGTACTTC
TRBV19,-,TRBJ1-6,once,CASSSTGDNSPLHF,TGTGCCAGTAGTTCGACAGGTGATAATTCACCCCTCCACTTT
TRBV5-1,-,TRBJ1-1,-,CASRSSLLTEAFF,TGCGCCAGCAGATCGTCTCTCCTCACTGAAGCTTTCTTT
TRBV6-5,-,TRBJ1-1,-,CAGEGIRGAFF,TGTGCCGGGGAGGGAATTCGGGGAGCTTTCTTT
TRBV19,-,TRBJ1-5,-,CASSIALLSGPVGQPQHF,TGTGCCAGTAGTATAGCCCTCCTGAGTGGGCCGGTAGGTCAGCCCCAGCATTTT
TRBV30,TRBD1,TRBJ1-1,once,CAWSQGTANTEAFF,TGTGCCTGGAGCCAGGGGACAGCGAACACTGAAGCTTTCTTT
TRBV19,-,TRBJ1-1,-,CASSSRISTEAFF,TGTGCCAGTAGCTCCAGGATTAGCACTGAAGCTTTCTTT
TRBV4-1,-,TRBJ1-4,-,CASSPEVPTNEKLFF,TGCGCCAGCAGCCCCGAAGTACCAACTAATGAAAAACTGTTTTTT
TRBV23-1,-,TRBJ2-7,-,CASSPKRTLSSYEQYF,TGCGCCAGCAGTCCAAAAAGGACCCTCAGCTCCTACGAGCAGTACTTC
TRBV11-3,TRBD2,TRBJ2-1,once,CASSELAGAYNEQFF,TGTGCCAGCAGCGAACTAGCGGGAGCCTACAATGAGCAGTTCTTC
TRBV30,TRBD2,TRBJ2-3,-,CAWSATSGDTQYF,TGTGCCTGGAGTGCGACTAGCGGAGATACGCAGTATTTT
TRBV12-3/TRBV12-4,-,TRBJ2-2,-,CASSYAGLGELFF,TGTGCCAGCAGTTATGCGGGTCTGGGGGAGCTGTTTTTT
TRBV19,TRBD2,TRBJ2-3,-,CASSMGWREPITDTQYF,TGTGCCAGTAGTATGGGCTGGCGGGAGCCAATAACAGATACGCAGTATTTT
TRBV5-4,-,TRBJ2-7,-,CASSPGLPYEQYF,TGTGCCAGCAGCCCGGGACTCCCCTACGAGCAGTACTTC
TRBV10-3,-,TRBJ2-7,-,CAIRWGPGFYEQYF,TGTGCCATCAGGTGGGGGCCGGGCTTCTACGAGCAGTACTTC
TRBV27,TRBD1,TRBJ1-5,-,CASSVDRVRPQHF,TGTGCCAGCAGTGTCGACAGGGTTCGGCCCCAGCATTTT
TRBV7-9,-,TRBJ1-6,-,CASSLLPGDSPLHF,TGTGCCAGCAGCTTACTCCCTGGGGATTCACCCCTCCACTTT